This TCR beta chain was recorded in a study of OX40 agonist ivuxolimab in advanced cancers. Study-level information: Those treated in dose escalation had hepatocellular carcinoma, melanoma, renal cell cancer or head and neck cancer.

Method: immunoSEQ multiplex PCR; TCRdb's copy keeps in-frame clones and lacks some. The sample contains tens of thousands of clones, 85% of which appear only once. CDR1 is SGHRS, CDR2 YFSETQ, per germline. Trimming cost V 3 bases and J 4 bases; bases outside gene matches: 4. The CDR3 extends over 14 amino acids. This sequence originates from an adult with an advanced solid tumor such as melanoma, head and neck, liver or kidney cancer. Source: CD4+ or CD8+ T cells sorted from blood, taken in a trial of the OX40 agonist ivuxolimab. The V gene is TRBV5-1, the J gene TRBJ2-7, with 10 bases aligning to TRBD1. CDR3 DNA sequence: TGCGCCAGCAGCTCCCCGGGACAGGGGTACGAGCAGTACTTC. Its translation: CASSSPGQGYEQYF.